A single sample is the source of the 2 T cell receptor beta chains below, sequenced in a study of identical twins. TCRdb processed the 5' RACE reads anew with MiXCR; each CDR3 protein has one entry. The sample includes 400,000 to 600,000 distinct CDR3 sequences, approximately 20% of them seen just once. A further study also used this sample, focusing on yellow fever vaccine responses in identical twins.

Sample: CD4+ T cells sorted from blood. These receptor sequences come from a woman in her late teens or twenties in good health.

The chain has TRBV5-1 and TRBJ2-7; D may match TRBD1 or TRBD2 (5 bases each). This CDR3 contains 12 residues. Deletions cut 4 bases from V and 7 bases from J, with 12 bases between. Germline V gene lookup returns CDR1 SGHRS and CDR2 YFSETQ. CDR3 in DNA: TGCGCCAGCAGCCCGGGGCCCAAGGAGCAGTACTTC. It is translated as CASSPGPKEQYF.

The chain carries TRBV14 and TRBJ2-3, with D unclear. V was clipped by 5 bases and J by 8 bases, with 17 bases between them. The CDR3 runs to 14 residues. The germline V gene has CDR1 SGHDN and CDR2 FVKESK. The chain's CDR3 is CASSSMTGHGTQYF. CDR3 in DNA: TGTGCCAGCAGCTCCATGACCGGGCATGGTACGCAGTATTTT.